The 17 T cell receptor beta chains given below trace back to one sample, sequenced in a study of T cell responses to AZD1222 COVID-19 vaccine. Profiling relied on immunoSEQ multiplex PCR, and the TCRdb table lists in-frame clones only, not all of them. The profile covers 150,000 or so clones, with approximately 90% appearing a single time and approximately 3.8% taken by the ten largest. Material: peripheral blood, obtained 28 days after the second AZD1222 dose. The receptors come from an adult who received the AZD1222 COVID-19 vaccine.

The V and J genes are TRBV4-2 and TRBJ1-2; maybe TRBD1 (6 bases). CDR1 is LGHNA, CDR2 YNFKEQ, per germline. Trimming took off 1 base at V and 3 bases at J, with 15 bases between the two ends. The CDR3 length is 16 residues. DNA for the CDR3: TGTGCCAGCAGCCAAGGGGCCGGAGCAGGGGACTATGGCTACACCTTC. Its translation is CASSQGAGAGDYGYTF.

There are a few counts of this clone. V usage is TRBV30 and J usage is TRBJ1-1; D is uncertain. CDR1 GTSNPN and CDR2 SVGIG come from the germline V gene (reference sequence). The germline V and J ends were trimmed by 0 bases and 5 bases, with 19 bases remaining between them. This CDR3 is 16 amino acids long. The CDR3 is CAWSVNLGGGNTEAFF. The CDR3 DNA reads TGTGCCTGGAGTGTAAATCTGGGAGGAGGGAATACTGAAGCTTTCTTT.

This clone was counted between two and nine times. CDR3 amino acids: CASSTSGMDSGELFF. In nucleotides, the CDR3 is TGTGCCAGCAGCACTAGCGGGATGGATTCCGGGGAGCTGTTTTTT. V gene TRBV6-4 combines with J gene TRBJ2-2; 10 bases fit TRBD2. The CDR3 totals 15 residues. The V and J ends lost 6 bases and 6 bases, in that order; junction bases with no gene match: 7. CDR1 is MRHNA and CDR2 is SNTAGT in the germline V gene.

The rearrangement uses TRBV7-2 and TRBJ2-2, with a possible D match to TRBD2 (6 bases). The CDR3 has 16 amino acids. V was trimmed by 2 bases and J by 1 base, leaving 11 bases between them. Germline V gives CDR1 SGHTA, CDR2 FQGNSA. The CDR3 sequence is CASSLNPAGNTGELFF. CDR3 nucleotides: TGTGCCAGCAGCTTAAACCCAGCGGGGAACACCGGGGAGCTGTTTTTT.

V usage is TRBV11-2 and J usage is TRBJ1-4, with D unresolved. Germline CDR1 reads SGHAT; CDR2 reads FQNNGV. CDR3 length: 17 residues. Trimming took off 2 bases at V and 0 bases at J, with 13 bases between the two ends. CDR3 protein: CASSLWPGHATNEKLFF. The DNA for the CDR3 is TGTGCCAGCAGCTTATGGCCAGGTCATGCAACTAATGAAAAACTGTTTTTT.

The CDR3 bases are TGTGCCAGCAGGGCCCTTGGACAGGGAGTCTATGGCTACACCTTC. This codes for CASRALGQGVYGYTF. The chain employs TRBV27 and TRBJ1-2, with 8 bases aligning to TRBD1. The CDR3 extends over 15 amino acids. J gave up 4 bases and V 6 bases, and 10 bases lay outside the gene matches. CDR1 and CDR2 from the germline V gene are MNHEY and SMNVEV (reference sequence).

The V gene is TRBV11-2, the J gene TRBJ1-1; 7 bases fit TRBD1. The CDR3 runs 16 residues. V lost 3 bases and J lost 0; bases outside the gene matches: 7. From germline, CDR1 is SGHAT and CDR2 FQNNGV. The CDR3: CASSFQGGGMNTEAFF. CDR3 DNA sequence: TGTGCCAGCAGCTTTCAGGGAGGGGGCATGAACACTGAAGCTTTCTTT.

The V and J genes are TRBV10-1 and TRBJ2-7; D could derive from TRBD1 or TRBD2 (5 bases each). The CDR3 totals 13 residues. The ends were cut back, 6 bases at V and 8 bases at J, with 17 bases in the middle. Germline V gives CDR1 WNHNN, CDR2 SYGVQD (reference sequence). CDR3 coding DNA: TGCGCCAGCAGGCCGGGACGCCGTCTCCAGCAGTACTTC. This translates into CASRPGRRLQQYF.

This rearrangement joins TRBV5-5 to TRBJ2-1; D not resolved. The germline gives CDR1 SGHKS, CDR2 YYEKEE (reference sequence). There are 13 residues in the CDR3. Trimming pared 1 base from V and 8 bases from J, leaving 10 bases between. This CDR3 reads CASSLSLVHEQFF. CDR3 DNA: TGTGCCAGCAGCTTGAGCCTAGTCCATGAGCAGTTCTTC.

By sample share, this clone is large. The chain uses TRBV6-4 and TRBJ2-1, with D possibly being TRBD2 (5 bases). Germline CDR1 MRHNA, CDR2 SNTAGT. The length of the CDR3 is 13 residues. Trimming pared 2 bases from V and 7 bases from J, leaving 9 bases between. The CDR3 nucleotides read TGTGCCAGCAGTGACGAGGGCCAGAATGAGCAGTTCTTC. This translates into CASSDEGQNEQFF.

The chain couples TRBV9 to TRBJ2-2, with D perhaps TRBD1 (5 bases). CDR3 length: 15 amino acids. Trimming removed 1 base from V and 2 bases from J, with 9 bases in between. In germline, CDR1 is SGDLS, CDR2 YYNGEE. In DNA form, the CDR3 reads TGTGCCAGCAGCGTATTGGACACAAACACCGGGGAGCTGTTTTTT. It is translated as CASSVLDTNTGELFF.

This chain links TRBV6-5 with TRBJ1-2, with 7 bases matching TRBD1. The CDR3 consists of 13 residues. The ends lost 7 bases at V and 4 bases at J; junction bases unmatched: 6. Germline CDR1 is MNHEY and CDR2 is SVGAGI. CDR3: CASNRGAAYGYTF. The DNA for the CDR3 is TGTGCCAGCAACAGGGGTGCCGCCTATGGCTACACCTTC.

The rearrangement uses TRBV7-9 and TRBJ2-7; 8 nucleotides match TRBD1. The CDR3 consists of 14 residues. Germline CDR1 SEHNR, CDR2 FQNEAQ (reference sequence). The V gene end was trimmed by 5 bases and the J gene end by 4 bases; junction bases not matched to a gene: 7. The CDR3 nucleotides read TGTGCCAGCAGCACTCGGACAGGGTCTTACGAGCAGTACTTC. It specifies CASSTRTGSYEQYF.

V usage is TRBV11-2 and J usage is TRBJ2-1; 7 nucleotides align to TRBD2. The CDR3 sequence is 17 residues long. J lost 0 bases, V lost 0 bases, and 5 bases had no gene match. Germline V gene lookup returns CDR1 SGHAT and CDR2 FQNNGV. The CDR3 DNA is TGTGCCAGCAGCTTAGATCTCGGGGGGAGCTCCTACAATGAGCAGTTCTTC. This sequence encodes CASSLDLGGSSYNEQFF. The variable domain in full, completed from reference TRBV11-2 and TRBJ2-1, reads EAGVAQSPRYKIIEKRQSVAFWCNPISGHATLYWYQQILGQGPKLLIQFQNNGVVDDSQLPKDRFSAERLKGVDSTLKIQPAKLEDSAVYLCASSLDLGGSSYNEQFFGPGTRLTVL.

V gene TRBV7-9 combines with J gene TRBJ1-1, with D possibly matching TRBD1 (5 bases). This CDR3 is built from 19 residues. Germline loops: CDR1 SEHNR, CDR2 FQNEAQ (reference sequence). The V end lost 2 bases, the J end lost 0 bases, and 22 bases lay between the germline ends. Here the CDR3 DNA reads TGTGCCAGCAGCTTAAGTCGGTTCTCCACCGGGGGGATGAACACTGAAGCTTTCTTT. This gives the protein CASSLSRFSTGGMNTEAFF. Variable domain in full (rest from reference TRBV7-9 and TRBJ1-1): DTGVSQNPRHKITKRGQNVTFRCDPISEHNRLYWYRQTLGQGPEFLTYFQNEAQLEKSRLLSDRFSAERPKGSFSTLEIQRTEQGDSAMYLCASSLSRFSTGGMNTEAFFGQGTRLTVV.

The chain employs TRBV5-6 and TRBJ1-2; D remains ambiguous. The CDR3 covers 16 residues. Germline V gives CDR1 SGHDT, CDR2 YYEEEE. The germline V and J ends were trimmed by 0 bases and 3 bases, with 15 bases remaining between them. The CDR3 reads CASSLGPGRPYYGYTF. In DNA, the CDR3 is TGTGCCAGCAGCTTGGGGCCGGGTCGGCCATACTATGGCTACACCTTC.

Here the CDR3 DNA reads TGTGCCAGCAGCTTAGGAGGTTTAGGGTACATTGAAGCTTTCTTT. Its translation: CASSLGGLGYIEAFF. The J gene is TRBJ1-1, the V gene TRBV7-2; D is undetermined. The V and J ends lost 1 base and 7 bases respectively, with 16 bases between them. The CDR3 consists of 15 residues. Germline assignment: CDR1 SGHTA and CDR2 FQGNSA.